These T cell receptor beta chains were read from a single sample in a study of cytomegalovirus exposure and HLA in healthy donors. Assay used: immunoSEQ multiplex PCR; TCRdb lists only in-frame clones, some missing. The top ten clones hold about 1% of a sample with around 150,000 clones, around 78% of them seen once. What was sequenced was PBMCs. These receptors originate from a woman aged 40 to 49 in good health and CMV-seronegative. CDR3s include the opening cysteine and the closing phenylalanine or tryptophan. A D gene is named only where the DNA matches it firmly. Some rows mark clone size as missing; the rest say once, few, many or name a class of expanded clone.

CDR3aa,CDR3nt,d_gene,abundance,j_gene,v_gene,len
CASSPLTTGVQETQYF,TGTGCCAGTAGTCCACTCACGACAGGGGTCCAAGAGACCCAGTACTTC,TRBD1,-,TRBJ2-5,TRBV19,16
CASSTRDRAFF,TGTGCCAGCAGTACCCGGGACAGGGCTTTCTTT,TRBD1,few,TRBJ1-1,TRBV6-5,11
CASTTALAGHNEQFF,TGTGCCAGCACCACGGCACTAGCTGGACACAATGAGCAGTTCTTC,-,few,TRBJ2-1,TRBV6-1,15
CASSRGTGSYEQYF,TGTGCCAGCAGCAGGGGTACGGGGTCCTACGAGCAGTACTTC,-,-,TRBJ2-7,TRBV6-5,14
CASSPGTGPNQPQHF,TGCGCCAGCAGCCCAGGGACAGGACCGAATCAGCCCCAGCATTTT,TRBD1,few,TRBJ1-5,TRBV5-1,15
CASSGQGRAYNEQFF,TGTGCCAGCAGCGGACAGGGGAGGGCCTACAATGAGCAGTTCTTC,-,-,TRBJ2-1,TRBV9,15
CASSPGTHPPKLFF,TGTGCCAGCAGCCCCGGGACACATCCCCCGAAGCTGTTTTTT,-,-,TRBJ2-2,TRBV7-3,14
CASSPSGRVYNEQFF,TGTGCCAGCTCCCCCAGCGGGAGGGTCTACAATGAGCAGTTCTTC,TRBD2,-,TRBJ2-1,TRBV18,15
CASSSTGRGIQETQYF,TGCGCCAGCAGCTCCACAGGGAGGGGAATCCAAGAGACCCAGTACTTC,-,-,TRBJ2-5,TRBV5-1,16
CASSESTSGRGEQYF,TGTGCCAGCAGTGAGAGTACTAGCGGGAGAGGCGAGCAGTACTTC,TRBD2,-,TRBJ2-7,TRBV2,15
CASRLTLTESDTQYF,TGTGCCAGCAGACTCACATTGACAGAATCAGATACGCAGTATTTT,-,once,TRBJ2-3,TRBV6-1,15
CAWSGGHMRTNEKLFF,TGTGCCTGGAGTGGGGGACATATGCGTACTAATGAAAAACTGTTTTTT,-,-,TRBJ1-4,TRBV30,16
CASNRDRKNTGELFF,TGTGCCAGCAACCGGGACAGAAAGAACACCGGGGAGCTGTTTTTT,TRBD1,-,TRBJ2-2,TRBV5-6,15
CAWKITGTEQFF,TGTGCCTGGAAAATAACAGGAACTGAGCAGTTCTTC,-,-,TRBJ2-1,TRBV30,12
CAWSPGQAGETQYF,TGTGCCTGGAGCCCAGGACAGGCAGGGGAGACCCAGTACTTC,TRBD1,-,TRBJ2-5,TRBV30,14
CASTEGNQPQHF,TGCGCCAGCACGGAGGGCAATCAGCCCCAGCATTTT,-,-,TRBJ1-5,TRBV10-2,12
CASSLSGGGGNEQYF,TGTGCCAGCAGTTTATCCGGGGGAGGGGGGAACGAGCAGTACTTC,-,-,TRBJ2-7,TRBV27,15
CASSATGQSSYEQYF,TGCGCCAGCAGCGCAACAGGTCAAAGCTCCTACGAGCAGTACTTC,-,few,TRBJ2-7,TRBV5-1,15
CASSLVGDLYEQYF,TGTGCCAGCAGCTTGGTCGGGGATCTCTACGAGCAGTACTTC,-,-,TRBJ2-7,TRBV7-9,14
CASSKGERESNTEAFF,TGTGCCAGTAGTAAGGGGGAGAGGGAGTCGAACACTGAAGCTTTCTTT,-,-,TRBJ1-1,TRBV19,16
CASSDLGTGLNEAFF,TGTGCCAGCAGTGATCTGGGGACAGGGCTTAATGAAGCTTTCTTT,TRBD1,once,TRBJ1-1,TRBV2,15
CASRPLVVAGGPLEQYF,TGCGCCAGCAGGCCCTTAGTTGTGGCGGGAGGGCCACTGGAGCAGTACTTC,TRBD2,-,TRBJ2-7,TRBV5-1,17
CSVPGGYGYTF,TGCAGCGTTCCCGGGGGCTATGGCTACACCTTC,-,-,TRBJ1-2,TRBV29-1,11
CASSEQGVQPQHF,TGTGCCAGCAGTGAACAGGGGGTACAGCCCCAGCATTTT,TRBD1,-,TRBJ1-5,TRBV2,13
CASSLDRQGYEQYF,TGTGCCAGCAGCTTAGATCGCCAGGGGTACGAGCAGTACTTC,-,few,TRBJ2-7,TRBV11-3,14
CASSLMGGQGTDTQYF,TGTGCCAGCAGCCTCATGGGGGGACAGGGCACAGATACGCAGTATTTT,TRBD1,-,TRBJ2-3,TRBV7-3,16
CASSLSRVGDGYTF,TGTGCCAGCAGCTTATCCCGGGTAGGGGATGGCTACACCTTC,-,once,TRBJ1-2,TRBV11-2,14
CASSAGSGTGNTIYF,TGTGCCAGCAGCGCCGGTAGCGGAACTGGAAACACCATATATTTT,-,few,TRBJ1-3,TRBV9,15
CASSPYAPGQGRNEQFF,TGTGCCAGCTCACCGTATGCACCGGGACAGGGTAGAAATGAGCAGTTCTTC,TRBD1,-,TRBJ2-1,TRBV18,17
CSANQGYEQYF,TGCAGTGCTAACCAGGGGTACGAGCAGTACTTC,-,-,TRBJ2-7,TRBV20-1,11
CASSLGQGHIQYF,TGTGCCAGCAGCTTAGGGCAGGGCCACATTCAGTACTTC,-,-,TRBJ2-4,TRBV7-2,13
CASSQWDNNEQFF,TGTGCCAGCAGCCAGTGGGACAACAATGAGCAGTTCTTC,-,-,TRBJ2-1,TRBV4-2,13
CAWSSGTSVGNEQFF,TGTGCCTGGAGTTCCGGGACTAGCGTCGGTAATGAGCAGTTCTTC,TRBD2,few,TRBJ2-1,TRBV30,15
CAWTTGGREKLFF,TGTGCCTGGACAACAGGGGGTAGAGAAAAACTGTTTTTT,TRBD1,-,TRBJ1-4,TRBV30,13
CASSSGSGGRNTIYF,TGTGCCAGCAGCTCCGGGTCAGGGGGCCGAAACACCATATATTTT,TRBD1,-,TRBJ1-3,TRBV7-8,15
CASGTGKKDSNQPQHF,TGCGCCAGCGGGACAGGAAAAAAGGATAGCAATCAGCCCCAGCATTTT,TRBD1,-,TRBJ1-5,TRBV23-1,16
CASRPDSKYEQYF,TGTGCCAGCAGACCCGATAGCAAGTACGAGCAGTACTTC,-,-,TRBJ2-7,TRBV28,13
CASSSGQGAYEQYF,TGTGCCAGCAGCTCAGGACAGGGGGCCTACGAGCAGTACTTC,TRBD1,-,TRBJ2-7,TRBV11-2,14
CASRRTSGTFLSSTDTQYF,TGTGCCAGCCGAAGGACTAGCGGGACCTTTTTGTCTAGCACAGATACGCAGTATTTT,TRBD2,-,TRBJ2-3,TRBV7-6,19
CASGSIAEQETQYF,TGTGCCAGTGGGAGTATAGCGGAACAAGAGACCCAGTACTTC,-,once,TRBJ2-5,TRBV19,14
CASSTPRGGYYTF,TGTGCCAGCAGCACACCCCGCGGGGGCTACTACACCTTC,-,-,TRBJ1-2,TRBV7-9,13
CSVGGRGTQYF,TGCAGCGTTGGGGGTCGGGGGACCCAGTACTTC,-,few,TRBJ2-5,TRBV29-1,11
CSVDRVPDTQYF,TGCAGCGTTGACAGGGTACCAGATACGCAGTATTTT,-,-,TRBJ2-3,TRBV29-1,12